This T cell receptor (beta chain) originates from a study of T cell repertoires in cytomegalovirus infection. Study at large: Based on public TCR beta signatures, there were indications of CMV infection and of a matching HLA type. Study-level results: In two of eight donors, the top clonotype was HLA-C-restricted CMV-specific.

TCRdb fed the reads into MiXCR, producing one record per CDR3 protein. The sample consists of more than 650,000 distinct CDR3 sequences, roughly 35% of them appearing once. Germline CDR1 and CDR2: SGHTS and YDEGEE. Trimming shortened V by 3 bases and J by 14 bases, and 17 bases separated the two germline ends. The CDR3 loop spans 12 amino acids. This clonotype was detected a few times. Its antigen is currently unknown. This TCR was sampled from a human donor in good health (CMV status not recorded). Some clones in this sample may be carry-over from other donors' samples. The gene calls are TRBV5-8 and TRBJ1-1, with D possibly TRBD1 on 5 matching bases. Source material: PBMCs. The CDR3 DNA reads TGTGCCAGCAGCTCTAGGGACGCCCATCTCTTCTTT. The encoded protein is CASSSRDAHLFF.